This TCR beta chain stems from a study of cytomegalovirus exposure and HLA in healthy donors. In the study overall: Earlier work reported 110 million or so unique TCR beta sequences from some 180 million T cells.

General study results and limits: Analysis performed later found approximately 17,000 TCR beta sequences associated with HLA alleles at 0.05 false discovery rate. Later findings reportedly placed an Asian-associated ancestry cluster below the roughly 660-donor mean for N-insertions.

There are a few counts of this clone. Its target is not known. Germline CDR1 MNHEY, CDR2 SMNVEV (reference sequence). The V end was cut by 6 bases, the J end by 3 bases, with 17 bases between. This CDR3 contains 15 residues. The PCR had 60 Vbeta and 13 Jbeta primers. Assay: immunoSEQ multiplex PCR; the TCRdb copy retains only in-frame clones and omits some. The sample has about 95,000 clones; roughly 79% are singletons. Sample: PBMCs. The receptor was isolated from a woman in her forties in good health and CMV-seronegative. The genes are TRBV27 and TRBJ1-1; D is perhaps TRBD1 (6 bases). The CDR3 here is CASRNRVPPYTEAFF. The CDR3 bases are TGTGCCAGCAGGAACAGGGTCCCCCCCTACACTGAAGCTTTCTTT.